This record covers a single T cell receptor beta chain. Its antigen remains unknown. The data were produced by immunoSEQ multiplex PCR, yet TCRdb's version contains in-frame clones alone and is incomplete. The sample has tens of thousands of clones; 88% are singletons. The J segment lost 7 bases and the V segment lost 0 bases, leaving 0 bases of the junction unmatched. CDR1 MNHNS and CDR2 SASEGT come from the germline V gene. The CDR3 loop spans 15 amino acids. This sample stems from a study of T cell responses to AZD1222 COVID-19 vaccine. Broader study findings: It was only a handful of AZD1222 recipients who were seropositive at baseline. Sampled repertoires all dated from after the peak T cell response. Nearly half of spike-specific TCRs reportedly target variant regions that are unmutated in the B.1.351 and B.1.1.7 variants.

Source: peripheral blood, taken on day 0 of AZD1222 vaccination. The source of this sequence is an adult in good health. V is TRBV6-1 and J is TRBJ1-6, with 10 bases matching TRBD1. CDR3 in amino acids: CASSEATGGNSPLHF. In DNA, the CDR3 is TGTGCCAGCAGTGAAGCGACAGGGGGCAATTCACCCCTCCACTTT.